This T cell receptor beta chain was documented in a study of blood T cells in healthy people across ages. Overall study findings and caveats: It was not possible, with unsorted PBMCs, to conclusively compare naive and antigen-experienced cells.

PCR was performed a second time for about 6 to 12 cycles using a sample-barcoded 5' primer and a J-beta primer mix. From the 5' RACE reads, TCRdb called clonotypes with MiXCR, one entry per CDR3 protein. Of 1.5 million to 2 million distinct CDR3 sequences listed, roughly 27% are singletons. This clonotype was detected many times. Its matching antigen is unknown. Source material: blood. This TCR derives from a woman under 40 in good health.

In DNA form, the CDR3 reads TGTGCCAGCAGTCTCCCGCCCGGGTACGAGCAGTACTTC. It encodes CASSLPPGYEQYF. This chain uses TRBV12-3 or TRBV12-4 with TRBJ2-7; no reliable D call. V was pared by 5 bases and J by 4 bases, with 12 bases between. The CDR3 covers 13 residues.